These T cell receptor beta chains were read from a single sample in a study of OX40 agonist ivuxolimab in advanced cancers. Method: immunoSEQ multiplex PCR; TCRdb's copy keeps in-frame clones and lacks some. The profile shows around 57,000 clones, 86% of them singletons. The sequences come from CD4+ or CD8+ T cells sorted from blood, collected in a trial of the OX40 agonist ivuxolimab. These receptor sequences come from an adult with an advanced solid tumor such as melanoma, head and neck, liver or kidney cancer. Each CDR3 is given with its conserved first and last residue. The D gene is left open where the match is weak. Size is stated for part of the rows, as once, few or many counts, or as a class when the clone is expanded.

>TRBV7-8|few|-|TRBJ1-2
CASSLGPQGNGYTF
TGTGCCAGCAGCTTGGGCCCCCAGGGGAACGGCTACACCTTC
>TRBV5-4|-|TRBD2|TRBJ2-7
CASSLTDSGGYEQYF
TGTGCCAGCAGCCTAACTGATAGCGGGGGCTACGAGCAGTACTTC
>TRBV2|-|-|TRBJ1-4
CASRRGNDEKLFF
TGTGCCAGCCGGCGGGGTAATGATGAAAAACTGTTTTTT
>TRBV6-1|-|TRBD1|TRBJ2-7
CASRPDRQGGYEQYF
TGTGCCAGCAGACCCGACCGACAGGGGGGTTACGAGCAGTACTTC
>TRBV5-8|-|TRBD2|TRBJ2-2
CASSLGASGNTGELFF
TGTGCCAGCAGCTTGGGGGCTAGCGGGAACACCGGGGAGCTGTTTTTT
>TRBV19|-|-|TRBJ2-2
CASRVPGNTGELFF
TGTGCCAGTAGGGTGCCGGGGAACACCGGGGAGCTGTTTTTT
>TRBV18|-|-|TRBJ2-7
CASSPDSSRGEQYF
TGTGCCAGCTCACCGGACTCCTCGAGGGGGGAGCAGTACTTC
>TRBV6-1|-|-|TRBJ2-7
CASSVYDTYEQYF
TGTGCCAGCAGTGTCTATGACACCTACGAGCAGTACTTC
>TRBV18|-|TRBD1|TRBJ2-1
CASSPRGTGDYNEQFF
TGTGCCAGCTCACCTCGAGGGACAGGAGACTACAATGAGCAGTTCTTC
>TRBV5-1|-|-|TRBJ2-5
CASSFKGMETQYF
TGCGCCAGCAGCTTCAAGGGAATGGAGACCCAGTACTTC
>TRBV19|-|-|TRBJ2-6
CASSIPDLASGANVLTF
TGTGCCAGTAGTATACCCGATTTGGCCTCTGGGGCCAACGTCCTGACTTTC
>TRBV27|-|-|TRBJ2-7
CASSSPSYEQYF
TGTGCCAGCAGTTCACCCTCCTACGAGCAGTACTTC
>TRBV6-5|-|-|TRBJ2-7
CASSYSRGTYEQYF
TGTGCCAGCAGTTACTCTAGGGGAACCTACGAGCAGTACTTC
>TRBV5-1|-|-|TRBJ1-2
CASSPGPNEGYTF
TGCGCCAGCAGCCCAGGACCTAACGAGGGCTACACCTTC
>TRBV7-9|-|-|TRBJ2-5
CASSPLSDSPQETQYF
TGTGCCAGCAGCCCCCTATCGGACAGTCCCCAAGAGACCCAGTACTTC
>TRBV5-6|-|-|TRBJ2-7
CASSLRYEQYF
TGTGCCAGCAGCTTGAGGTACGAGCAGTACTTC
>TRBV6-1|-|-|TRBJ1-5
CASSEAGRDQPQHF
TGTGCCAGCAGTGAAGCGGGCAGAGATCAGCCCCAGCATTTT
>TRBV6-5|-|TRBD1|TRBJ2-1
CASSYSGQGGNEQFF
TGTGCCAGCAGTTACTCGGGACAGGGGGGCAATGAGCAGTTCTTC
>TRBV12-5|-|TRBD2|TRBJ2-3
CASGTGLAEGGSTDTQYF
TGTGCTAGTGGTACGGGACTAGCGGAGGGGGGTAGTACAGATACGCAGTATTTT
>TRBV5-1|-|-|TRBJ2-3
CASSLEGTGTDTQYF
TGCGCCAGCAGCTTGGAGGGAACCGGCACAGATACGCAGTATTTT
>TRBV6-6|-|-|TRBJ1-2
CASTPQTSYGYTF
TGTGCCAGCACCCCTCAGACATCCTATGGCTACACCTTC
>TRBV7-3|-|-|TRBJ2-2
CASSLLPETGELFF
TGTGCCAGCAGCTTACTCCCGGAGACCGGGGAGCTGTTTTTT
>TRBV19|-|TRBD2|TRBJ2-1
CASSISGTTSVDEQFF
TGTGCCAGTAGTATCTCCGGGACTACCTCTGTTGATGAGCAGTTCTTC
>TRBV5-4|-|-|TRBJ1-2
CASSLGAGSDYGYTF
TGTGCCAGCAGCTTGGGTGCAGGGAGCGACTATGGCTACACCTTC
>TRBV5-1|-|-|TRBJ2-3
CASSLTAGKNTDTQYF
TGCGCCAGCAGCTTGACTGCAGGGAAAAACACAGATACGCAGTATTTT
>TRBV21-1|-|-|TRBJ1-1
CASSANGKMNTEAFF
TGTGCCAGCAGCGCAAACGGAAAAATGAACACTGAAGCTTTCTTT
>TRBV18|once|-|TRBJ2-7
CASSPQEGIYEQYF
TGTGCCAGCTCACCACAGGAGGGCATCTACGAGCAGTACTTC
>TRBV28|-|-|TRBJ1-5
CASSLGGDWYSNQPQHF
TGTGCCAGCAGCCTCGGGGGCGACTGGTATAGCAATCAGCCCCAGCATTTT
>TRBV5-4|-|-|TRBJ1-5
CASSLDRESNQPQHF
TGTGCCAGCAGCTTGGACAGGGAAAGCAATCAGCCCCAGCATTTT
>TRBV15|-|TRBD2|TRBJ2-5
CATSRDPLAGSQETQYF
TGTGCCACCAGCAGAGACCCCCTAGCGGGGAGCCAAGAGACCCAGTACTTC
>TRBV11-3|-|TRBD2|TRBJ2-1
CASSSSGPYNEQFF
TGTGCCAGCAGCTCTAGCGGGCCCTACAATGAGCAGTTCTTC
>TRBV5-8|-|TRBD2|TRBJ2-1
CASRLAGGTYNEQFF
TGTGCCAGCAGACTAGCGGGGGGGACGTACAATGAGCAGTTCTTC
>TRBV29-1|once|-|TRBJ2-3
CSVGRASTDTQYF
TGCAGCGTTGGGCGGGCTAGCACAGATACGCAGTATTTT
>TRBV11-2|-|TRBD1|TRBJ2-7
CASSLPGQGSTYEQYF
TGTGCCAGCAGCCTTCCGGGACAGGGATCGACTTACGAGCAGTACTTC
>TRBV10-1|-|TRBD1|TRBJ2-3
CASSDMGTGMNTQYF
TGCGCCAGCAGTGATATGGGGACAGGAATGAATACGCAGTATTTT
>TRBV2|-|-|TRBJ1-5
CASREQVSNQPQHF
TGTGCCAGCAGGGAACAGGTTAGCAATCAGCCCCAGCATTTT
>TRBV6-1|-|TRBD2|TRBJ2-7
CASSRREASYEQYF
TGTGCCAGCAGTCGGCGGGAGGCCTCCTACGAGCAGTACTTC
>TRBV5-4|-|-|TRBJ2-5
CASSLQGSETQYF
TGTGCCAGCAGCTTGCAGGGTAGCGAGACCCAGTACTTC
>TRBV11-2|-|-|TRBJ2-7
CASSLGGILGEQYF
TGTGCCAGCAGCTTGGGGGGAATCCTTGGCGAGCAGTACTTC
>TRBV7-9|-|-|TRBJ2-7
CASSFSGYEQYF
TGTGCCAGCAGCTTTAGCGGCTACGAGCAGTACTTC
>TRBV28|-|TRBD1|TRBJ1-3
CASSLPPGTDSGNTIYF
TGTGCCAGCAGTTTACCCCCCGGGACAGACTCTGGAAACACCATATATTTT
>TRBV10-1|-|-|TRBJ1-1
CASSSGFEAFF
TGCGCCAGCAGCAGTGGTTTTGAAGCTTTCTTT
>TRBV5-4|-|TRBD1|TRBJ2-6
CASSLRGQRNSGANVLTF
TGTGCCAGCAGCTTGAGGGGACAGCGCAACTCTGGGGCCAACGTCCTGACTTTC
>TRBV11-2|-|-|TRBJ1-2
CASSSMQGIDGYTF
TGTGCCAGCAGCTCCATGCAGGGTATTGACGGCTACACCTTC
>TRBV29-1|-|-|TRBJ2-1
CSVEIRGNEQFF
TGCAGCGTTGAAATTCGAGGGAATGAGCAGTTCTTC
>TRBV19|-|TRBD2|TRBJ2-1
CASSSAGDYNEQFF
TGTGCCAGTAGTTCAGCGGGGGATTACAATGAGCAGTTCTTC